This TCR beta chain is from a study of T cell responses to AZD1222 COVID-19 vaccine. Profiling relied on immunoSEQ multiplex PCR, and the TCRdb table lists in-frame clones only, not all of them. The sample records 90,000 to 150,000 clones, 80% to 90% being singletons. The germline V gene has CDR1 MGHRA and CDR2 YSYEKL. This CDR3 region has 16 residues. The V end was cut by 2 bases, the J end by 0 bases, with 13 bases between. This TCR was sampled from an adult in good health. The chain combines TRBV4-1 with TRBJ1-1, with D perhaps TRBD1 (5 bases). This specimen consisted of peripheral blood, obtained on day 0 of AZD1222 vaccination. The CDR3 nucleotides read TGCGCCAGCAGCCAACACACAGGCAACATGAACACTGAAGCTTTCTTT. It yields the protein CASSQHTGNMNTEAFF.